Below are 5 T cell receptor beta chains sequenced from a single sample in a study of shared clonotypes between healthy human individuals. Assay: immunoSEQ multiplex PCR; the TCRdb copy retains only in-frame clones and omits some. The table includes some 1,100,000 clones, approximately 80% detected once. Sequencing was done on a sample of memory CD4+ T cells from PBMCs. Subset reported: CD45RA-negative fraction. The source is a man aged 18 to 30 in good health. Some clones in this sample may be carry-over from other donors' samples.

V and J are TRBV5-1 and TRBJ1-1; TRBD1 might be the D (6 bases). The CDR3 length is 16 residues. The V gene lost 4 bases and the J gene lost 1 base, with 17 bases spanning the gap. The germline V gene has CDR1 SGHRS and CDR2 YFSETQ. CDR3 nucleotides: TGCGCCAGCAGCGGACAGCCGGTAAGGGGGAACACTGAAGCTTTCTTT. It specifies CASSGQPVRGNTEAFF.

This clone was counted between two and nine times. CDR3 nucleotide sequence: TGTGCCAGCAGCCAAGATAGGTGGAACACCGGGGAGCTGTTTTTT. It translates to CASSQDRWNTGELFF. The chain carries TRBV4-2 and TRBJ2-2; D is ambiguous. The germline gives CDR1 LGHNA, CDR2 YNFKEQ. The CDR3 length is 15 residues. V was shortened by 0 bases and J by 1 base, with 6 bases between the two germline ends.

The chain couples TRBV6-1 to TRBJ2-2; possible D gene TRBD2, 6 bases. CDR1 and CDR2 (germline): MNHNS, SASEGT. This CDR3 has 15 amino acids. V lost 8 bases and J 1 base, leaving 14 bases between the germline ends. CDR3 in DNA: TGTGCCAGCGCTCTAGCGCCCAAGAACACCGGGGAGCTGTTTTTT. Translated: CASALAPKNTGELFF.

CDR3 nucleotide sequence: TGCGCCAGCAGCTTGGGCAGGAAGACCGGGGAGCTGTTTTTT. This encodes CASSLGRKTGELFF. This chain joins TRBV5-1 and TRBJ2-2; D unclear. V was clipped by 0 bases and J by 5 bases, with 8 bases between them. The length of the CDR3 is 14 residues. From germline, CDR1 is SGHRS and CDR2 YFSETQ.

The DNA of the CDR3 is TGTGCCAGCTCACCATCCATTTCCGAGACCCAGTACTTC. Protein: CASSPSISETQYF. V is TRBV18 and J is TRBJ2-5; D remains unclear. V was trimmed by 2 bases and J by 5 bases, leaving 9 bases between them. Per germline, CDR1 KGHSH and CDR2 LQKENI. There are 13 residues in the CDR3.